The present TCR beta chain was sequenced within a study of CD8+ T cells in alopecia areata. Study outcomes and limitations: Across lesional scalp, and particularly alopecia totalis/universalis, clonality surpassed that of normal scalp. Among the top 100, expanded CD8+ clones, as well as scalp clonality, were significantly decreased by tofacitinib. Scalp specimens additionally yield sequences from normal skin's resident alphabeta T cells. Many expanded lesional clones persisted in scalp and blood during tofacitinib.

RNA extraction was followed by reverse transcription into cDNA, which acted as the sequencing template. This table comes from immunoSEQ multiplex PCR, and its TCRdb copy is limited to in-frame clones, with some not included. The data contain about 74,000 clones, 29% of them singletons. This clone was counted only a few times. Its specificity is not known. Treatment indicated: oral pan-JAK inhibitor, 5-10 mg twice daily. The CDR3 is 12 amino acids. V was shortened by 1 base and J by 5 bases, with 8 bases between the two germline ends. The germline gives CDR1 GTSNPN, CDR2 SVGIG (reference sequence). Sequencing was performed on CD8+ T cells sorted from blood, taken at week 4, from a patient treated with tofacitinib. This receptor was identified in a human donor with alopecia areata. This sequence joins TRBV30 and TRBJ1-2; D is uncertain. The CDR3 region is CAWSGQQYGYTF. In nucleotides, the CDR3 is TGTGCCTGGAGTGGGCAACAGTATGGCTACACCTTC.